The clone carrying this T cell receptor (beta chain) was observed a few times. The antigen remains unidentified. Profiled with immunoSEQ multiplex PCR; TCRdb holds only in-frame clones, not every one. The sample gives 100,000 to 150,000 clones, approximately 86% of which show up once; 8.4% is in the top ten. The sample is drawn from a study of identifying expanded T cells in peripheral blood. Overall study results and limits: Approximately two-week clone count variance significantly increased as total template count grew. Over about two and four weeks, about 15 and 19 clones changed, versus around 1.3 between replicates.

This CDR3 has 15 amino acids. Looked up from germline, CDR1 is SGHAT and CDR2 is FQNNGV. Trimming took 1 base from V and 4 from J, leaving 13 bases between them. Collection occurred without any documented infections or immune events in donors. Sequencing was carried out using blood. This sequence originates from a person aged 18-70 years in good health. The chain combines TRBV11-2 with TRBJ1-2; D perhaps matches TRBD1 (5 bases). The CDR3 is CASSLGLAGGYGYTF. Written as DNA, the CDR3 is TGTGCCAGCAGCTTAGGCCTCGCGGGGGGCTATGGCTACACCTTC. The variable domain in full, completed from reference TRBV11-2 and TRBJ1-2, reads EAGVAQSPRYKIIEKRQSVAFWCNPISGHATLYWYQQILGQGPKLLIQFQNNGVVDDSQLPKDRFSAERLKGVDSTLKIQPAKLEDSAVYLCASSLGLAGGYGYTFGSGTRLTVV.